The 27 T cell receptor beta chains reported below all come from one sample, sequenced in a study of cytomegalovirus exposure and HLA in healthy donors. 60 Vbeta and 13 Jbeta primers were used in PCR. Repertoires were generated with immunoSEQ multiplex PCR, while TCRdb's copy carries only in-frame clones and drops some. This table has more than 95,000 clones, 79% appearing once. Sequenced: PBMCs. Source of these receptors: a man aged 45-65 years in good health and CMV-seropositive.

The sample holds a few counts of this clone. The chain uses TRBV19 and TRBJ1-2; tentative D call: TRBD1 (5 bases). The CDR3 extends over 14 amino acids. V lost 1 base and J lost 7, with 13 bases in between. The V gene's germline CDR1 is LNHDA and CDR2 SQIVND (reference sequence). The CDR3 sequence is CASSIGDSRAGYTF. The CDR3 DNA sequence: TGTGCCAGTAGTATAGGCGACAGCCGTGCTGGCTACACCTTC.

The chain carries TRBV18 and TRBJ1-4, with 12 bases matching TRBD1. The V gene end was trimmed by 6 bases and the J gene end by 0 bases; junction bases not matched to a gene: 2. CDR1 and CDR2 (germline): KGHSH, LQKENI. The CDR3 is made up of 16 amino acids. This CDR3 is CASSGTGGATNEKLFF. The CDR3 DNA is TGTGCCAGCTCGGGGACAGGGGGCGCAACTAATGAAAAACTGTTTTTT.

The rearrangement joins TRBV5-1 to TRBJ2-7, with 10 bases matching TRBD1. The V gene end was trimmed by 4 bases and the J gene end by 2 bases; junction bases not matched to a gene: 6. Germline CDR1 reads SGHRS; CDR2 reads YFSETQ. CDR3 size: 15 residues. CDR3 sequence: CASSPGQGGAYEQYF. Here the CDR3 DNA reads TGCGCCAGCAGCCCAGGACAGGGGGGGGCCTACGAGCAGTACTTC.

Here the CDR3 DNA reads TGTGCCAGCAGCGTAGAATTAGCGGGAGGGCTGAAAACAGATACGCAGTATTTT. This translates into CASSVELAGGLKTDTQYF. V is TRBV9 and J is TRBJ2-3; 11 bases align to TRBD2. The germline gives CDR1 SGDLS, CDR2 YYNGEE. The CDR3 consists of 18 residues. The J segment lost 3 bases and the V segment lost 0 bases, leaving 9 bases of the junction unmatched.

The chain joins TRBV18 to TRBJ2-1; tentatively, D is TRBD1 (6 bases). The CDR3 runs to 15 residues. Trimming took off 1 base at V and 2 bases at J, with 9 bases between the two ends. Per germline, CDR1 KGHSH and CDR2 LQKENI. In DNA form, the CDR3 reads TGTGCCAGCTCACCACTAGCAGGGGCCTACAATGAGCAGTTCTTC. Protein: CASSPLAGAYNEQFF.

V usage is TRBV5-1 and J usage is TRBJ2-7; perhaps TRBD1 as D (6 bases). Germline CDR1 is SGHRS and CDR2 is YFSETQ. CDR3 length: 14 amino acids. The ends were cut back, 6 bases at V and 0 bases at J, with 13 bases in the middle. CDR3 region: CASTLTGNSYEQYF. The DNA for the CDR3 is TGCGCCAGCACCCTAACAGGGAACTCCTACGAGCAGTACTTC. Full variable domain (remainder filled in from reference TRBV5-1 and TRBJ2-7): KAGVTQTPRYLIKTRGQQVTLSCSPISGHRSVSWYQQTPGQGLQFLFEYFSETQRNKGNFPGRFSGRQFSNSRSEMNVSTLELGDSALYLCASTLTGNSYEQYFGPGTRLTVT.

This clone turned up a few times. The chain couples TRBV6-5 to TRBJ1-2; 9 nucleotides match TRBD1. Germline V gene lookup returns CDR1 MNHEY and CDR2 SVGAGI. The CDR3 spans 15 residues. Trimming removed 6 bases from V and 4 bases from J; junction bases left unmatched: 9. The CDR3 coding sequence is TGTGCCAGCAGAAAACAGGGGGCGGTTTTCTATGGCTACACCTTC. Amino acid sequence: CASRKQGAVFYGYTF.

The chain combines TRBV28 with TRBJ2-2; TRBD1 is a possible D gene (5 bases). Germline V lookup: CDR1 MDHEN, CDR2 SYDVKM. V was cut by 2 bases and J by 5 bases, with 12 bases left in between. The CDR3 contains 15 residues. CDR3 protein: CASSLLLGQTGELFF. CDR3 nucleotides: TGTGCCAGCAGTTTACTCCTGGGGCAAACCGGGGAGCTGTTTTTT.

CDR3 protein: CASSTVAGVNEQFF. CDR3 nucleotide sequence: TGTGCCAGTAGTACCGTAGCGGGGGTCAATGAGCAGTTCTTC. V is TRBV19 and J is TRBJ2-1; 9 positions agree with TRBD2. Germline assignment: CDR1 LNHDA and CDR2 SQIVND (reference sequence). The CDR3 is made up of 14 amino acids. Germline trimming cut 4 bases from V and 6 bases from J; bases unmatched to any gene: 4.

The genes are TRBV19 and TRBJ2-1; 7 nucleotides line up with TRBD2. Trimming removed 7 bases from V and 5 bases from J; junction bases left unmatched: 8. Per the germline V gene, CDR1 is LNHDA and CDR2 is SQIVND (reference sequence). CDR3 length: 14 amino acids. The DNA of the CDR3 is TGTGCCAGTACGGTGGCGGGAGACCACAATGAGCAGTTCTTC. Its translation: CASTVAGDHNEQFF. Looking up the rest from reference TRBV19 and TRBJ2-1 gives the full variable domain: DGGITQSPKYLFRKEGQNVTLSCEQNLNHDAMYWYRQDPGQGLRLIYYSQIVNDFQKGDIAEGYSVSREKKESFPLTVTSAQKNPTAFYLCASTVAGDHNEQFFGPGTRLTVL.

The V call is TRBV6-5, the J call TRBJ2-1; D is unresolved. The V and J ends lost 5 bases and 3 bases respectively, with 11 bases between them. Germline V gene lookup returns CDR1 MNHEY and CDR2 SVGAGI. The CDR3 loop spans 14 amino acids. The CDR3 here is CASSGEVLYNEQFF. CDR3 nucleotides: TGTGCCAGCAGTGGAGAGGTCCTCTACAATGAGCAGTTCTTC.

A single count supports this clone. The CDR3 loop is CASSPGGEETQYF. Written as DNA, the CDR3 is TGTGCCAGCTCACCAGGCGGAGAAGAGACCCAGTACTTC. The J gene is TRBJ2-5, the V gene TRBV18, with D unresolved. CDR3 length equals 13 residues. V was cut by 2 bases and J by 3 bases, with 7 bases left in between. The germline CDR1 and CDR2 sequences are KGHSH and LQKENI.

With respect to this clone: Different DNA sequences within this sample yield the same CDR3. The chain couples TRBV6-6 to TRBJ1-1; 9 bases are shared with TRBD1. This CDR3 contains 16 residues. The trim removed 6 bases at V and 1 base at J, leaving 9 bases unmatched. In germline, CDR1 is MNHNY, CDR2 SVGAGI (reference sequence). CDR3 nucleotides: TGTGCCAGCAGCCCCGACAGGGGGGTTCGGAACACTGAAGCTTTCTTT. This encodes CASSPDRGVRNTEAFF.

This clone occurred once. V usage is TRBV6-5 and J usage is TRBJ1-1, with D possibly matching TRBD1 (5 bases). This CDR3 has 13 amino acids. V was shortened by 7 bases and J by 6 bases, with 15 bases between the two germline ends. CDR1 is MNHEY, CDR2 SVGAGI, per germline. The CDR3 sequence: CASTEGPRAEAFF. In DNA, the CDR3 is TGTGCCAGCACGGAGGGGCCTCGGGCTGAAGCTTTCTTT.

This rearrangement joins TRBV4-3 to TRBJ2-5, with 8 bases identical to TRBD1. The CDR3 covers 14 residues. The V gene's germline CDR1 is LGHNA and CDR2 YSLEER. Trimming at V came to 1 base and at J to 7 bases, leaving 5 bases not matched to a gene. The CDR3: CASSQGQGMATQYF. CDR3 coding DNA: TGCGCCAGCAGCCAAGGACAGGGGATGGCGACCCAGTACTTC.

The J gene is TRBJ2-6, the V gene TRBV28; D might be TRBD2 (5 bases). With 6 bases removed from V and 0 bases from J, the gap between germline ends came to 9 bases. In germline, CDR1 is MDHEN, CDR2 SYDVKM. The CDR3 is made up of 15 amino acids. CDR3 bases: TGTGCCAGCAGCTCGGGGAGCTCTGGGGCCAACGTCCTGACTTTC. As protein: CASSSGSSGANVLTF. Full variable domain (rest looked up from reference TRBV28 and TRBJ2-6): DVKVTQSSRYLVKRTGEKVFLECVQDMDHENMFWYRQDPGLGLRLIYFSYDVKMKEKGDIPEGYSVSREKKERFSLILESASTNQTSMYLCASSSGSSGANVLTFGAGSRLTVL.

This chain uses TRBV5-4 with TRBJ2-1; TRBD2 aligns across 8 bases. Germline CDR1 reads SGHNT; CDR2 reads YYREEE (reference sequence). This CDR3 contains 15 residues. Unmatched junction bases numbered 11, after V lost 4 bases and J lost 8 bases. The CDR3 loop reads CASSVGLAGLYEQFF. CDR3 nucleotides: TGTGCCAGCAGCGTTGGCCTAGCGGGTCTGTATGAGCAGTTCTTC.

This clone showed up just a few times. The CDR3 nucleotides are TGCGCCAGCAGCCCCGGGACAGGGGCCGAAGAGCAGTACTTC. Translated: CASSPGTGAEEQYF. This chain links TRBV5-1 with TRBJ2-7, with TRBD1 matching over 10 bases. The length of the CDR3 is 14 residues. Trimming cost V 4 bases and J 7 bases; bases outside gene matches: 8. Germline loops: CDR1 SGHRS, CDR2 YFSETQ.

V is TRBV7-9 and J is TRBJ2-2, with 8 nucleotides matching TRBD1. The ends lost 6 bases at V and 2 bases at J; junction bases unmatched: 5. Per germline, CDR1 SEHNR and CDR2 FQNEAQ (reference sequence). The CDR3 is 15 amino acids. CDR3 region: CASSRTGTNTGELFF. In nucleotides, the CDR3 is TGTGCCAGCAGTCGGACAGGGACTAACACCGGGGAGCTGTTTTTT.

The genes are TRBV28 and TRBJ2-7; 7 bases fit TRBD1. CDR1 and CDR2 from the germline V gene are MDHEN and SYDVKM. CDR3 length: 15 amino acids. V shed 1 base, J shed 4 bases, and the junction held 7 bases outside the gene matches. The CDR3 sequence is CASSLSDRARYEQYF. In DNA form, the CDR3 reads TGTGCCAGCAGTTTATCCGACAGGGCGAGATACGAGCAGTACTTC.

The CDR3: CASSLAGSGNEKLFF. CDR3 nucleotide sequence: TGCGCCAGCAGCTTGGCCGGCAGCGGTAATGAAAAACTGTTTTTT. The rearrangement links TRBV5-1 to TRBJ1-4; D unresolved. From germline, CDR1 is SGHRS and CDR2 YFSETQ. The CDR3 runs to 15 residues. V lost 0 bases and J 4 bases, leaving 10 bases between the germline ends.

V gene TRBV28 combines with J gene TRBJ2-1; perhaps TRBD1 as D (6 bases). Germline loops: CDR1 MDHEN, CDR2 SYDVKM. The CDR3 is made up of 15 amino acids. Trimming removed 1 base from V and 8 bases from J, with 15 bases in between. CDR3 DNA sequence: TGTGCCAGCAGTTTATCGAGCAGGGGACGGGATGAGCAGTTCTTC. This gives the protein CASSLSSRGRDEQFF. The whole variable domain, remainder taken from reference TRBV28 and TRBJ2-1, is DVKVTQSSRYLVKRTGEKVFLECVQDMDHENMFWYRQDPGLGLRLIYFSYDVKMKEKGDIPEGYSVSREKKERFSLILESASTNQTSMYLCASSLSSRGRDEQFFGPGTRLTVL.

The chain is built from TRBV7-2 and TRBJ2-3, with D possibly matching TRBD2 (6 bases). Deletions cut 5 bases from V and 2 bases from J, with 11 bases between. The CDR3 length is 14 residues. Germline CDR1 and CDR2: SGHTA and FQGNSA. CDR3 nucleotide sequence: TGTGCCAGCAGCCGGGACTCCTACACAGATACGCAGTATTTT. It specifies CASSRDSYTDTQYF.

V usage is TRBV10-3 and J usage is TRBJ2-5, with D perhaps TRBD1 (7 bases). The end of the DNA aligns better with TRBJ2-7, so the J call may be wrong. There are 15 residues in the CDR3. Germline V CDR1 and CDR2: ENHRY, SYGVKD. Written as DNA, the CDR3 is TGTGCCATCAGTGAGCAGGGAGCAGGGGGAGGCGAGCAGTACTTC. Amino acids: CAISEQGAGGGEQYF.

The V gene is TRBV10-3, the J gene TRBJ2-7, with 8 bases lining up with TRBD2. Per germline, CDR1 ENHRY and CDR2 SYGVKD. The trim removed 6 bases at V and 4 bases at J, leaving 11 bases unmatched. This CDR3 region has 15 residues. The CDR3 region has the DNA TGTGCCATCAGGGGAGCGGGAGAAAACTTGTACGAGCAGTACTTC. The encoded protein is CAIRGAGENLYEQYF.

A few counts support this clone. The gene calls are TRBV7-9 and TRBJ1-2; unclear D gene. With 5 bases removed from V and 0 bases from J, the gap between germline ends came to 10 bases. The CDR3 has 14 residues. Germline CDR1 SEHNR, CDR2 FQNEAQ (reference sequence). CDR3 coding DNA: TGTGCCAGCAGCCCGCAGATGGCTAACTATGGCTACACCTTC. It codes for CASSPQMANYGYTF.

This chain uses TRBV29-1 with TRBJ2-1; TRBD2 matches 11 bases. The ends lost 4 bases at V and 7 bases at J; junction bases unmatched: 3. Germline loops: CDR1 SQVTM, CDR2 ANQGSEA. This CDR3 region has 13 residues. As DNA, the CDR3 is TGCAGCGTTGTACTAGCGGGAGAGAATGAGCAGTTCTTC. Translation gives CSVVLAGENEQFF.